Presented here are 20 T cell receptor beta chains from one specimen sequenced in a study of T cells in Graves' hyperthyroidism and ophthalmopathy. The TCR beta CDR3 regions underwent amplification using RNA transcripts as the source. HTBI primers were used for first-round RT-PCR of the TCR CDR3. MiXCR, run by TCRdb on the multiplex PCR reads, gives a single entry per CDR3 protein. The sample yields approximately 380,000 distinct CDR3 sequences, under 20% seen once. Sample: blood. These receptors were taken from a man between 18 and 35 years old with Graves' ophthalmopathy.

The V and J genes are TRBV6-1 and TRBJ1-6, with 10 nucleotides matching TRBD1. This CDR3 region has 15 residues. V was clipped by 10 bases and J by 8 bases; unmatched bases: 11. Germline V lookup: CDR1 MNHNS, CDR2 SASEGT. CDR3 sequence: CAILTGGAPHSPLHF. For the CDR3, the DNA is TGTGCCATCCTGACAGGGGGCGCCCCCCATTCACCCCTCCACTTT.

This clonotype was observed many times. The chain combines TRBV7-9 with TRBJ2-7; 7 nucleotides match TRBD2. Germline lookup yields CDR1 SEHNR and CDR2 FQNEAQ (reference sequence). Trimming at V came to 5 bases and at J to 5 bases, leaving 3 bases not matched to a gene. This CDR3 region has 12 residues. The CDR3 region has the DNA TGTGCCAGCAGCGTCGGGGGGAACGAGCAGTACTTC. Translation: CASSVGGNEQYF.

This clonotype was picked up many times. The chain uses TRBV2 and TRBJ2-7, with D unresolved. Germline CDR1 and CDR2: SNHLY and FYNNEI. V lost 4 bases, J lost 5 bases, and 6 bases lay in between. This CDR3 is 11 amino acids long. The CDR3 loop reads CASSVLDEQYF. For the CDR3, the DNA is TGTGCCAGCAGTGTCCTGGACGAGCAGTACTTC.

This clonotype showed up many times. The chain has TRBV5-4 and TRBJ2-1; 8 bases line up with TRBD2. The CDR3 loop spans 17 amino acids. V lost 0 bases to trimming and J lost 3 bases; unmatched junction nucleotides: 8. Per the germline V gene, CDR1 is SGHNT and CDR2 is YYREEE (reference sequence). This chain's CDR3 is CASSLGSSGGLYNEQFF. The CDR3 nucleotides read TGTGCCAGCAGCTTGGGGAGCAGCGGGGGCCTCTACAATGAGCAGTTCTTC. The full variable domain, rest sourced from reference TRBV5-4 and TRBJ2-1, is ETGVTQSPTHLIKTRGQQVTLRCSSQSGHNTVSWYQQALGQGPQFIFQYYREEENGRGNFPPRFSGLQFPNYSSELNVNALELDDSALYLCASSLGSSGGLYNEQFFGPGTRLTVL.

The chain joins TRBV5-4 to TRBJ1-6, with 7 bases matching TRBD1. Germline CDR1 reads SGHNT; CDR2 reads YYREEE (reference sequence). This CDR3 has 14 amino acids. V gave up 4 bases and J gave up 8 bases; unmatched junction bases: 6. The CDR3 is CASSTDRVYSPLHF. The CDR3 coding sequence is TGTGCCAGCAGCACAGACAGGGTTTATTCACCCCTCCACTTT.

The CDR3 reads CAGQGGTGELFF. Here the CDR3 DNA reads TGTGCCGGCCAGGGAGGCACCGGGGAGCTGTTTTTT. This chain joins TRBV6-2 or TRBV6-3 and TRBJ2-2; possible D gene TRBD2, 6 bases. Trimming took off 11 bases at V and 4 bases at J, with 11 bases between the two ends. CDR3 length: 12 residues. Germline CDR1 reads MNHEY; CDR2 reads SVGEGT.

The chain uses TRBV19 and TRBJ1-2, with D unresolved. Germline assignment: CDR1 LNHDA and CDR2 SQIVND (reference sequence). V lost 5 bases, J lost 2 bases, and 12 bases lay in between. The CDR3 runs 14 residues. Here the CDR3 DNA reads TGTGCCAGTAGTCTTACCAACGGGAACTATGGCTACACCTTC. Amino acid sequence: CASSLTNGNYGYTF.

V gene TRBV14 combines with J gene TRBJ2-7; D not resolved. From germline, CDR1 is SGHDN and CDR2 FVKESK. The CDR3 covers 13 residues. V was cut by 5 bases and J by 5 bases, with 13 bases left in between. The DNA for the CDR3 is TGTGCCAGCAGCTTTGGGGATGGGGACGAGCAGTACTTC. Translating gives CASSFGDGDEQYF.

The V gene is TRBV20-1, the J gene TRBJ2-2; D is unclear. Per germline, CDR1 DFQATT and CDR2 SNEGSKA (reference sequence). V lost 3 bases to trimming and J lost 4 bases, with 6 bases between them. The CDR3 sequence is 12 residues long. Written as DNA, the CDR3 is TGCAGTGCTAGGGGGTTCACCGGGGAGCTGTTTTTT. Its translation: CSARGFTGELFF.

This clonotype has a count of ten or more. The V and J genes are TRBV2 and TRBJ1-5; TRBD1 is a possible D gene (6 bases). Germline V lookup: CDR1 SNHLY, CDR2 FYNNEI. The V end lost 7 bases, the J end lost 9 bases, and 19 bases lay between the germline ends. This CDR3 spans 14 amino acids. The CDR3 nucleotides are TGTGCCAGCATCCTGCTACAGGGCTCGGGGCCCCAGCATTTT. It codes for CASILLQGSGPQHF. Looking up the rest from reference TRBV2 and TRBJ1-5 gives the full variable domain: EPEVTQTPSHQVTQMGQEVILRCVPISNHLYFYWYRQILGQKVEFLVSFYNNEISEKSEIFDDQFSVERPDGSNFTLKIRSTKLEDSAMYFCASILLQGSGPQHFGDGTRLSIL.

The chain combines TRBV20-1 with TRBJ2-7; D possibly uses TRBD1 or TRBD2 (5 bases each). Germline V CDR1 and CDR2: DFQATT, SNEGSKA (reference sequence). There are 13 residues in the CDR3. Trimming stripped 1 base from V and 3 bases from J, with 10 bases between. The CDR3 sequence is CSARGGVLYEQYF. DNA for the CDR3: TGCAGTGCTAGAGGAGGGGTCCTCTACGAGCAGTACTTC.

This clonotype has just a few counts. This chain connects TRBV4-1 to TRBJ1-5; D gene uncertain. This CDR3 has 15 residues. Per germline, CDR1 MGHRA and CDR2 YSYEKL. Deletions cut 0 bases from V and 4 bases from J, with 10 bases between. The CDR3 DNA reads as TGCGCCAGCAGCCAAGAAAACGAACCTAATCAGCCCCAGCATTTT. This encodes CASSQENEPNQPQHF.

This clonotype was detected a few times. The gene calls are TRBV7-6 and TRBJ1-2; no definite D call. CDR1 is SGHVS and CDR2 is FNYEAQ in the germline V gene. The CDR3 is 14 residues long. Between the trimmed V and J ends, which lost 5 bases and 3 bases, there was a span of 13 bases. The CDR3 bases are TGTGCCAGCAGCGTCGATGCTACTTACTATGGCTACACCTTC. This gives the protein CASSVDATYYGYTF.

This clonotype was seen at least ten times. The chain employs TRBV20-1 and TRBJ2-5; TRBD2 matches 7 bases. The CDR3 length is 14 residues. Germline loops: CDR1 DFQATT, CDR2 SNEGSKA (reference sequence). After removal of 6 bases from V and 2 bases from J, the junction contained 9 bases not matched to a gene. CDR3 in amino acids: CSARRSGGQETQYF. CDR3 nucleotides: TGCAGTGCCCGAAGGTCGGGGGGTCAAGAGACCCAGTACTTC.

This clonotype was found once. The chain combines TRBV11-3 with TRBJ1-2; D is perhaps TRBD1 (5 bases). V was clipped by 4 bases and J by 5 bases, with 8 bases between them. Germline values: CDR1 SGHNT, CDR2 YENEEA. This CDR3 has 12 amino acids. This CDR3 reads CASSYTGYGYTF. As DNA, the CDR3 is TGTGCCAGCAGCTACACAGGTTATGGCTACACCTTC. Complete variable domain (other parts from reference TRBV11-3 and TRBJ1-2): EAGVVQSPRYKIIEKKQPVAFWCNPISGHNTLYWYLQNLGQGPELLIRYENEEAVDDSQLPKDRFSAERLKGVDSTLKIQPAELGDSAVYLCASSYTGYGYTFGSGTRLTVV.

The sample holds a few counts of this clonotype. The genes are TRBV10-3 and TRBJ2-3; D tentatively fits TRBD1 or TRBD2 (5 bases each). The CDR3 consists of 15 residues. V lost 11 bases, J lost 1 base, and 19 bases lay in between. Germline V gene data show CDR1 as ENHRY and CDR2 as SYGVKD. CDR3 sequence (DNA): TGTGCCGTGAGAGGGGAAGGATGGGGCACAGATACGCAGTATTTT. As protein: CAVRGEGWGTDTQYF.

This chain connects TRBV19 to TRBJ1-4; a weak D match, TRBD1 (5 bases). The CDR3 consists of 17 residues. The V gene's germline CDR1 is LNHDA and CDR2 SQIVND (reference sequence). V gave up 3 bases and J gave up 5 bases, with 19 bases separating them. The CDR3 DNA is TGTGCCAGTAGTATGGACCCCTGGGACTGGGCAAATGAAAAACTGTTTTTT. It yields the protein CASSMDPWDWANEKLFF.

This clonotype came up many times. The CDR3 DNA follows: TGTGCCAGCTCACAGTTGGGGGGCAATCAGCCCCAGCATTTT. Protein product: CASSQLGGNQPQHF. This chain links TRBV18 with TRBJ1-5; D might be TRBD1 (5 bases). The CDR3 is made up of 14 amino acids. Germline V gene data show CDR1 as KGHSH and CDR2 as LQKENI. Trimming removed 4 bases at V and 2 bases at J, with 9 bases between.

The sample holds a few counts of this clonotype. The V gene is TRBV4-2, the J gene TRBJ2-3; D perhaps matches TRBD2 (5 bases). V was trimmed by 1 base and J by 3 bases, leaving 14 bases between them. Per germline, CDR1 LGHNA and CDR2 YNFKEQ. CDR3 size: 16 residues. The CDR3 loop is CASSQGVSGGTDTQYF. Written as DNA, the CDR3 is TGTGCCAGCAGCCAAGGCGTGAGCGGAGGTACAGATACGCAGTATTTT.

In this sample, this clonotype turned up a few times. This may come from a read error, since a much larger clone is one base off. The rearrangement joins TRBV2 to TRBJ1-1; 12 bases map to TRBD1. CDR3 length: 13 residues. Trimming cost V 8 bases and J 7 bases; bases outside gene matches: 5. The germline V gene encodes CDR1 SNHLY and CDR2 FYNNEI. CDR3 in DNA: TGTGCCAGCCCCCGGGACAGGGGGCTTGAAGCTTTCTTT. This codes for CASPRDRGLEAFF.